This TCR beta chain was identified in a study of Graves' ophthalmopathy and Graves' hyperthyroidism. The study's findings and limits: The majority of expanded thyroid clonotypes above 0.001 frequency also occurred in blood. The model's ophthalmopathy progression predictions had about 71% sensitivity and less than 75% specificity.

Transcripts of RNA were the source for amplifying TCR beta CDR3 regions. The first-round RT-PCR employed HTBI primers together with the Qiagen OneStep RT-PCR kit. A multiplex PCR was then performed as the second round. One entry per CDR3 protein, called by TCRdb with MiXCR from the multiplex PCR reads. The table lists more than 300,000 distinct CDR3 sequences, 17% of them singletons. This CDR3 contains 17 residues. Trimming removed 0 bases at V and 0 bases at J, with 12 bases between. Germline lookup yields CDR1 LGHNA and CDR2 YSLEER. This clonotype was detected ten times or more. Its antigen remains unknown. Hyperthyroidism qualified as stable when ophthalmopathy did not develop within 18 months of follow-up. Hyperthyroidism in these 18- to 65-year-old patients was newly diagnosed, lasting under 2 months.

The chain employs TRBV4-3 and TRBJ1-3, with D perhaps matching TRBD1 (6 bases). The receptor was isolated from an adult woman with stable Graves' hyperthyroidism. The sequencing input was peripheral blood. The CDR3 nucleotides read TGCGCCAGCAGCCAAGACTGGGACACCTACTCTGGAAACACCATATATTTT. It specifies CASSQDWDTYSGNTIYF.